These 21 T cell receptor beta chains originate from one sample sequenced in a study of OX40 agonist ivuxolimab in advanced cancers. Clones were read by immunoSEQ multiplex PCR, and TCRdb kept only the in-frame ones, dropping some. Here the sample spans tens of thousands of clones, approximately 95% being singletons. Sequencing used CD4+ or CD8+ T cells sorted from blood, obtained in a trial of the OX40 agonist ivuxolimab. These receptors were obtained from an adult with an advanced solid tumor such as melanoma, head and neck, liver or kidney cancer.

DNA for the CDR3: TGTGCCAGCAGTTTATCAGTAGCGGGAGAACCAGATACGCAGTATTTT. Translation gives CASSLSVAGEPDTQYF. The rearrangement links TRBV28 to TRBJ2-3, with 9 bases that match TRBD2. Germline V CDR1 and CDR2: MDHEN, SYDVKM. The CDR3 totals 16 residues. With 1 base clipped from V and 4 bases from J, the junction kept 6 bases outside the gene matches.

The rearrangement joins TRBV11-3 to TRBJ2-3; maybe TRBD2 (6 bases). The V end lost 2 bases, the J end lost 5 bases, and 17 bases lay between the germline ends. CDR3 length: 16 amino acids. Germline CDR1 and CDR2: SGHNT and YENEEA. CDR3 coding DNA: TGTGCCAGCAGCTTACTCGGGACTCGAAGGGTAGATACGCAGTATTTT. Translation gives CASSLLGTRRVDTQYF.

The gene calls are TRBV5-5 and TRBJ2-2, with D unclear. This CDR3 has 18 amino acids. Trimming removed 0 bases from V and 3 bases from J, with 18 bases in between. In germline, CDR1 is SGHKS, CDR2 YYEKEE (reference sequence). CDR3 region: CASSLGGVAAIYTGELFF. For the CDR3, the DNA is TGTGCCAGCAGCTTGGGAGGTGTTGCAGCGATATACACCGGGGAGCTGTTTTTT.

In this sample, this clone turned up once. This chain links TRBV7-9 with TRBJ2-1; D gene ambiguous. Trimming took off 0 bases at V and 5 bases at J, with 11 bases between the two ends. This CDR3 region has 15 residues. Per the germline V gene, CDR1 is SEHNR and CDR2 is FQNEAQ (reference sequence). CDR3 bases: TGTGCCAGCAGCTTAGCGTTAGGGTCCCACAATGAGCAGTTCTTC. Amino acids: CASSLALGSHNEQFF.

This chain uses TRBV4-3 with TRBJ2-1; D call uncertain. Germline V gives CDR1 LGHNA, CDR2 YSLEER. Trimming stripped 1 base from V and 3 bases from J, with 10 bases between. This CDR3 spans 15 amino acids. The CDR3 DNA follows: TGCGCCAGCAGCCAAGGGAGCGACGGCTACAATGAGCAGTTCTTC. Translated, it gives CASSQGSDGYNEQFF.

The V gene is TRBV5-5, the J gene TRBJ1-2, with D possibly TRBD1 on 6 matching bases. The length of the CDR3 is 13 residues. The germline V gene has CDR1 SGHKS and CDR2 YYEKEE (reference sequence). Trimming removed 3 bases at V and 8 bases at J, with 14 bases between. CDR3 in amino acids: CASSSRGVPGYTF. As DNA, the CDR3 is TGTGCCAGCAGCTCGAGGGGGGTGCCCGGCTACACCTTC.

This clone was seen only a few times. The chain couples TRBV7-9 to TRBJ2-1, with D uncertain. Germline V gene data show CDR1 as SEHNR and CDR2 as FQNEAQ (reference sequence). V lost 6 bases and J 10 bases, leaving 13 bases between the germline ends. This CDR3 comprises 12 residues. CDR3 sequence reads: CASRPLGGEQFF. The CDR3 nucleotides read TGTGCCAGCAGACCGCTAGGCGGCGAGCAGTTCTTC.

The rearrangement uses TRBV6-6 and TRBJ2-7; 8 bases map to TRBD1. With 0 bases clipped from V and 7 bases from J, the junction kept 5 bases outside the gene matches. CDR1 is MNHNY, CDR2 SVGAGI, per germline (reference sequence). There are 14 residues in the CDR3. The CDR3 DNA reads TGTGCCAGCAGTTACTCGAAACAGGGGGGTGAGCAGTACTTC. The encoded protein is CASSYSKQGGEQYF.

This chain joins TRBV5-4 and TRBJ2-3; TRBD2 might be the D (6 bases). V was trimmed by 3 bases and J by 2 bases, leaving 10 bases between them. The length of the CDR3 is 14 residues. Germline V gives CDR1 SGHNT, CDR2 YYREEE (reference sequence). CDR3 nucleotide sequence: TGTGCCAGCAGCTATAGCGGATACACAGATACGCAGTATTTT. Protein product: CASSYSGYTDTQYF.

In nucleotides, the CDR3 is TGTGCCAGCAGGGAGGGGAGCGGGAGCCCTAGCACAGATACGCAGTATTTT. This codes for CASREGSGSPSTDTQYF. V usage is TRBV9 and J usage is TRBJ2-3; 8 bases fit TRBD2. The CDR3 is made up of 17 amino acids. Trimming at V came to 5 bases and at J to 0 bases, leaving 11 bases not matched to a gene. Looked up from germline, CDR1 is SGDLS and CDR2 is YYNGEE.

V and J are TRBV10-3 and TRBJ2-3; 8 nucleotides agree with TRBD2. CDR3 length: 14 amino acids. V trimming: 9 bases; J trimming: 3 bases; junction bases outside the gene matches: 8. CDR1 is ENHRY, CDR2 SYGVKD, per germline. The CDR3 coding sequence is TGTGCCATTTCGCAGGGACTAGTAACAGATACGCAGTATTTT. The encoded protein is CAISQGLVTDTQYF.

The rearrangement links TRBV28 to TRBJ2-3, with D possibly being TRBD2 (5 bases). This CDR3 has 11 residues. Trimming took off 6 bases at V and 8 bases at J, with 9 bases between the two ends. The germline CDR1 and CDR2 sequences are MDHEN and SYDVKM. The CDR3 nucleotides are TGTGCCAGCAGGGTTGAGGGTACGCAGTATTTT. As protein: CASRVEGTQYF. Together with reference TRBV28 and TRBJ2-3, the CDR3 gives the full variable domain: DVKVTQSSRYLVKRTGEKVFLECVQDMDHENMFWYRQDPGLGLRLIYFSYDVKMKEKGDIPEGYSVSREKKERFSLILESASTNQTSMYLCASRVEGTQYFGPGTRLTVL.

The chain has TRBV4-1 and TRBJ1-2; possibly TRBD1 for D (5 bases). Germline assignment: CDR1 MGHRA and CDR2 YSYEKL. This CDR3 region has 14 residues. Trimming stripped 0 bases from V and 7 bases from J, with 12 bases between. DNA for the CDR3: TGCGCCAGCAGCCAAGAGGGGGGTGAGGTTGGCTACACCTTC. Translating gives CASSQEGGEVGYTF.

The genes are TRBV19 and TRBJ2-1, with 8 positions matching TRBD2. The CDR3 extends over 17 amino acids. CDR1 is LNHDA and CDR2 is SQIVND in the germline V gene (reference sequence). V lost 7 bases and J lost 8; bases outside the gene matches: 19. CDR3 amino acids: CASTRTRGTSLVDEQFF. In nucleotides, the CDR3 is TGTGCCAGTACCCGAACCCGCGGGACTAGTCTAGTCGATGAGCAGTTCTTC.

This chain links TRBV7-9 with TRBJ1-4; D is unclear. This CDR3 spans 13 amino acids. V lost 5 bases and J 4 bases, leaving 8 bases between the germline ends. Germline assignment: CDR1 SEHNR and CDR2 FQNEAQ (reference sequence). This CDR3 reads CASSGEINEKLFF. The CDR3 nucleotides are TGTGCCAGCAGCGGGGAGATTAATGAAAAACTGTTTTTT.

The J gene is TRBJ1-2, the V gene TRBV6-5; the D gene is possibly TRBD1 (5 bases). This CDR3 is built from 15 residues. Looked up from germline, CDR1 is MNHEY and CDR2 is SVGAGI. Trimming removed 2 bases at V and 4 bases at J, with 14 bases between. CDR3 sequence reads: CASSYGGEGLYGYTF. CDR3 DNA sequence: TGTGCCAGCAGTTACGGGGGGGAGGGCCTCTATGGCTACACCTTC.

The rearrangement links TRBV6-6 to TRBJ2-7; 11 bases are a match to TRBD2. Germline lookup yields CDR1 MNHNY and CDR2 SVGAGI (reference sequence). This CDR3 spans 14 amino acids. V trimming: 9 bases; J trimming: 4 bases; junction bases outside the gene matches: 8. The CDR3 region has the DNA TGTGCCAGTGAATTGGGGACTAGCGGATACGAGCAGTACTTC. Its protein product is CASELGTSGYEQYF.

This sequence joins TRBV11-3 and TRBJ2-2, with D possibly TRBD1 on 6 matching bases. The germline CDR1 and CDR2 sequences are SGHNT and YENEEA. V lost 1 base, J lost 6 bases, and 15 bases lay in between. CDR3 size: 16 residues. Written as DNA, the CDR3 is TGTGCCAGCAGCTTAGGGGCGCAAGAGGGGGCCGGGGAGCTGTTTTTT. The encoded protein is CASSLGAQEGAGELFF.

The chain has TRBV19 and TRBJ2-1; TRBD2 matches 11 bases. This CDR3 spans 15 amino acids. Trimming took 5 bases from V and 7 from J; bases not matched to a gene: 7. Germline CDR1 LNHDA, CDR2 SQIVND (reference sequence). The CDR3 bases are TGTGCCAGTAGTCCATGGACTAGCGGGTTAAATGAGCAGTTCTTC. As protein: CASSPWTSGLNEQFF.

The V gene is TRBV4-3, the J gene TRBJ1-4; unclear D gene. Trimming left V 5 bases short and J 7 bases short, with 11 bases between. The V gene's germline CDR1 is LGHNA and CDR2 YSLEER. The CDR3 loop spans 13 amino acids. In DNA, the CDR3 is TGCGCCAGCAGCGGCCGGAAGGGTGAAAAACTGTTTTTT. Its translation: CASSGRKGEKLFF.

This clone was seen once. This chain uses TRBV30 with TRBJ2-3; D is undetermined. The germline gives CDR1 GTSNPN, CDR2 SVGIG (reference sequence). V shed 0 bases and J shed 0 bases, with 7 bases lying between them. This CDR3 is built from 14 residues. CDR3 protein: CAWSVSSSTDTQYF. The CDR3 coding sequence is TGTGCCTGGAGTGTATCGTCGAGCACAGATACGCAGTATTTT.